The next 5 T cell receptor beta chains were all read from a single sample in a study of CD8 T cells in ankylosing spondylitis. TCRdb redid the calling of the 5' RACE reads with MiXCR, one entry per CDR3 protein. The profile shows more than 10,000 distinct CDR3 sequences, 2.8% of them singletons. The specimen sequenced was blood, either unsorted or a sorted T cell fraction (not recorded which). The receptors were gathered from a male donor with ankylosing spondylitis or in good health (not recorded which).

At least ten counts were recorded for this clonotype. The V and J genes are TRBV9 and TRBJ2-7; the match to TRBD2 covers 8 bases. Trimming at V came to 3 bases and at J to 0 bases, leaving 8 bases not matched to a gene. Germline lookup yields CDR1 SGDLS and CDR2 YYNGEE. The CDR3 runs to 16 residues. CDR3 sequence reads: CASSASGGGISYEQYF. CDR3 nucleotide sequence: TGTGCCAGCAGCGCATCGGGGGGGGGCATCTCCTACGAGCAGTACTTC. Combining the CDR3 with reference TRBV9 and TRBJ2-7 gives the whole variable domain DSGVTQTPKHLITATGQRVTLRCSPRSGDLSVYWYQQSLDQGLQFLIQYYNGEERAKGNILERFSAQQFPDLHSELNLSSLELGDSALYFCASSASGGGISYEQYFGPGTRLTVT.

This clonotype has at least ten counts. This sequence joins TRBV9 and TRBJ2-7; perhaps TRBD2 as D (5 bases). Trimming removed 4 bases from V and 4 bases from J, with 15 bases in between. Germline lookup yields CDR1 SGDLS and CDR2 YYNGEE. This CDR3 is 14 amino acids long. The CDR3 DNA reads as TGTGCCAGCAGCCTGACCCCTAGGAGGTACGAGCAGTACTTC. Encoded protein: CASSLTPRRYEQYF.

This clonotype is medium-sized (0.01 to 0.1%) by share. The chain joins TRBV9 to TRBJ2-1; D may match TRBD1 or TRBD2 (5 bases each). The CDR3 has 17 residues. V gave up 0 bases and J gave up 3 bases, with 16 bases separating them. Germline CDR1 is SGDLS and CDR2 is YYNGEE. The CDR3 sequence: CASSVALGEGHYNEQFF. CDR3 bases: TGTGCCAGCAGCGTAGCCCTCGGAGAGGGGCACTACAATGAGCAGTTCTTC.

This clonotype was seen many times. This chain connects TRBV9 to TRBJ2-1; 11 bases are a match to TRBD2. CDR1 and CDR2 from the germline V gene are SGDLS and YYNGEE. This CDR3 spans 15 amino acids. Losses at the gene ends were 4 bases for V and 7 bases for J; bases not matched to a gene: 7. The CDR3 sequence is CASSKTSGNLNEQFF. The DNA for the CDR3 is TGTGCCAGCAGCAAGACTAGCGGGAACCTTAATGAGCAGTTCTTC.

This clonotype showed up many times. J is TRBJ2-7 and V is TRBV9; 8 nucleotides line up with TRBD1. This CDR3 has 15 amino acids. In germline, CDR1 is SGDLS, CDR2 YYNGEE. V dropped 0 bases and J dropped 6; count of bases not matched to a gene: 8. The CDR3 sequence is CASSVDSGQEGEQYF. CDR3 DNA: TGTGCCAGCAGCGTAGATTCGGGACAGGAGGGCGAGCAGTACTTC.